The 14 T cell receptor beta chains below come from one sample, sequenced in a study of T cell changes during pregnancy in multiple sclerosis. The method was immunoSEQ multiplex PCR; TCRdb's version includes in-frame clones alone and lacks a portion of them. The sample lists around 110,000 clones; approximately 90% were seen once. The sample was peripheral blood, taken in the third trimester of pregnancy. These receptors were collected from a female donor in good health, enrolled as a control in a pregnancy study.

This clone was detected only a few times. The chain is built from TRBV29-1 and TRBJ1-5; 9 bases agree with TRBD1. V was pared by 7 bases and J by 0 bases, with 13 bases of the junction left unmatched. The CDR3 has 17 amino acids. Germline values: CDR1 SQVTM, CDR2 ANQGSEA. CDR3 in amino acids: CSAEGGQGHYSNQPQHF. CDR3 DNA sequence: TGCAGCGCCGAGGGGGGACAGGGACATTATAGCAATCAGCCCCAGCATTTT.

A single count supports this clone. The chain joins TRBV9 to TRBJ2-5, with 11 bases fitting TRBD2. J gave up 5 bases and V 3 bases, and 12 bases lay outside the gene matches. The CDR3 covers 17 residues. The germline CDR1 and CDR2 sequences are SGDLS and YYNGEE. The CDR3 reads CASSASSGGLTGETQYF. CDR3 bases: TGTGCCAGCAGCGCGTCTAGCGGGGGGCTGACTGGGGAGACCCAGTACTTC.

This chain connects TRBV5-8 to TRBJ2-5; 11 nucleotides align to TRBD1. Germline V gene sequence: CDR1 SGHTS, CDR2 YDEGEE. CDR3 length: 14 amino acids. The V and J ends lost 4 bases and 5 bases, in that order; junction bases with no gene match: 4. CDR3 amino acids: CASSGDRGSETQYF. CDR3 coding DNA: TGTGCCAGCAGCGGGGACAGGGGGTCCGAGACCCAGTACTTC. Based on the CDR3 plus reference TRBV5-8 and TRBJ2-5, the full variable domain is EAGVTQSPTHLIKTRGQQATLRCSPISGHTSVYWYQQALGLGLQFLLWYDEGEERNRGNFPPRFSGRQFPNYSSELNVNALELEDSALYLCASSGDRGSETQYFGPGTRLLVL.

The V gene is TRBV9, the J gene TRBJ2-4, with unresolved D. The V and J ends lost 0 bases and 2 bases respectively, with 12 bases between them. CDR3 length: 16 amino acids. Germline V gene sequence: CDR1 SGDLS, CDR2 YYNGEE. In nucleotides, the CDR3 is TGTGCCAGCAGCGTAGCCCCTGTACTACCCAAAAACATTCAGTACTTC. Translated, it gives CASSVAPVLPKNIQYF.

This chain connects TRBV10-3 to TRBJ1-5, with 10 bases fitting TRBD1. Germline loops: CDR1 ENHRY, CDR2 SYGVKD. The CDR3 length is 15 residues. V lost 10 bases and J lost 7; bases outside the gene matches: 13. CDR3 loop: CATKPDRGQEQPQHF. As DNA, the CDR3 is TGTGCCACCAAACCAGACAGGGGGCAGGAGCAGCCCCAGCATTTT.

This clone occurred once. V usage is TRBV15 and J usage is TRBJ2-6; a weak D match, TRBD2 (5 bases). V lost 0 bases, J lost 2 bases, and 8 bases lay in between. The CDR3 loop spans 16 amino acids. The V gene's germline CDR1 is LNHNV and CDR2 YYDKDF (reference sequence). CDR3 region: CATSRDVGAGANVLTF. The DNA for the CDR3 is TGTGCCACCAGCAGAGATGTCGGGGCTGGGGCCAACGTCCTGACTTTC.

This chain links TRBV11-2 with TRBJ1-2; the D gene is possibly TRBD1 (5 bases). CDR1 and CDR2 from the germline V gene are SGHAT and FQNNGV. Trimming removed 5 bases from V and 2 bases from J, with 15 bases in between. CDR3 size: 15 residues. The CDR3 loop is CASSPIRDFNYGYTF. Here the CDR3 DNA reads TGTGCCAGCAGCCCGATACGGGACTTCAACTATGGCTACACCTTC.

For this clone: Compared with germline, one end of the junction differs, possibly owing to a read error. This sequence joins TRBV15 and TRBJ2-1, with TRBD2 matching over 12 bases. The CDR3 is 14 amino acids. Germline V gene lookup returns CDR1 LNHNV and CDR2 YYDKDF (reference sequence). Here the CDR3 reads CATSNTTSGGPRVF. Written as DNA, the CDR3 is TGTGCCACCAGCAACACGACTAGCGGGGGCCCAAGGGTCTTC.

The chain is built from TRBV7-9 and TRBJ1-1; perhaps TRBD1 as D (6 bases). The CDR3 spans 15 residues. Germline lookup yields CDR1 SEHNR and CDR2 FQNEAQ (reference sequence). V lost 2 bases and J lost 4, with 14 bases in between. The CDR3 DNA is TGTGCCAGCAGCTTACACCAGGGGATCGGCACTGAAGCTTTCTTT. It specifies CASSLHQGIGTEAFF.

The chain recombines TRBV7-9 with TRBJ1-1; TRBD1 matches at 7 bases. V lost 5 bases, J lost 0 bases, and 3 bases stayed unmatched. Germline assignment: CDR1 SEHNR and CDR2 FQNEAQ (reference sequence). The CDR3 loop spans 14 amino acids. The CDR3: CASSTGQVNTEAFF. The CDR3 DNA reads as TGTGCCAGCAGCACTGGACAGGTGAACACTGAAGCTTTCTTT.

This clone was counted a single time. The chain combines TRBV23-1 with TRBJ2-2; 8 bases fit TRBD1. TRBV23-1 falls under the ORF class, with uncertain function. Losses at the gene ends were 4 bases for V and 6 bases for J; bases not matched to a gene: 13. CDR3 length equals 17 residues. CDR3 amino acids: CASSPIPGQAFAGELFF. The CDR3 region has the DNA TGCGCCAGCAGTCCTATTCCGGGACAGGCCTTTGCCGGGGAGCTGTTTTTT.

This clone was picked up one time. The V call is TRBV7-9, the J call TRBJ2-7; 7 nucleotides line up with TRBD2. V was clipped by 5 bases and J by 3 bases; unmatched bases: 13. This CDR3 is 16 amino acids long. In germline, CDR1 is SEHNR, CDR2 FQNEAQ (reference sequence). In DNA, the CDR3 is TGTGCCAGCAGCCCGCCAAACGGGACTAAAGTCTACGAGCAGTACTTC. Translating gives CASSPPNGTKVYEQYF.

The V gene is TRBV2, the J gene TRBJ1-2; the D is unclear. CDR3 length equals 13 residues. The V gene lost 1 base and the J gene lost 5 bases, with 8 bases spanning the gap. Germline V CDR1 and CDR2: SNHLY, FYNNEI. The CDR3 nucleotides read TGTGCCAGCAGTGAAGGTGCGGGATATGGCTACACCTTC. It is translated as CASSEGAGYGYTF. The full variable domain, its missing parts supplied by reference TRBV2 and TRBJ1-2, is EPEVTQTPSHQVTQMGQEVILRCVPISNHLYFYWYRQILGQKVEFLVSFYNNEISEKSEIFDDQFSVERPDGSNFTLKIRSTKLEDSAMYFCASSEGAGYGYTFGSGTRLTVV.

The chain combines TRBV19 with TRBJ2-1, with 10 bases matching TRBD2. The CDR3 is 13 residues long. Germline CDR1 reads LNHDA; CDR2 reads SQIVND (reference sequence). Trimming cost V 7 bases and J 7 bases; bases outside gene matches: 4. CDR3 sequence (DNA): TGTGCCAGTATGGGACTAGCGAGGAATGAGCAGTTCTTC. Its protein product is CASMGLARNEQFF.